One and the same sample provided the 5 T cell receptor beta chains below, sequenced in a study of spatial heterogeneity in lung cancer. MiXCR was run by TCRdb on the 5' RACE reads, yielding one entry per CDR3 protein. The sample has about 40,000 distinct CDR3 sequences, 4% to 6% seen once. Time point defined: sample taken at primary tumor resection. Whole RNA obtained from tumor, nontumor lung or frozen PBMC underwent sequencing without sorting. Sequenced material: PBMCs, taken at surgery. Receptors were obtained from a female donor with early-stage non-small cell lung cancer.

This clonotype was found a few times. The V gene is TRBV11-3, the J gene TRBJ2-3; D possibly uses TRBD1 or TRBD2 (6 bases each). V gave up 5 bases and J gave up 0 bases, with 12 bases separating them. CDR1 and CDR2 (germline): SGHNT, YENEEA. The CDR3 contains 15 residues. The CDR3 reads CASSPRGRSTDTQYF. The DNA for the CDR3 is TGTGCCAGCAGCCCTCGGGGGCGTAGCACAGATACGCAGTATTTT.

This clonotype has a count of ten or more. The chain carries TRBV11-3 and TRBJ2-1; 10 positions agree with TRBD1. Germline V gene lookup returns CDR1 SGHNT and CDR2 YENEEA. This CDR3 is 15 amino acids long. The V gene end was trimmed by 5 bases and the J gene end by 10 bases; junction bases not matched to a gene: 11. The CDR3 coding sequence is TGTGCCAGCAGCCCGCTGCCGGGACAGGGGAACGAGCAGTTCTTC. Its protein product is CASSPLPGQGNEQFF.

This clonotype was observed at least ten times. The chain links TRBV5-1 to TRBJ2-1; D call uncertain. V was pared by 4 bases and J by 5 bases, with 10 bases between. Per the germline V gene, CDR1 is SGHRS and CDR2 is YFSETQ. The CDR3 contains 13 residues. The CDR3 DNA follows: TGCGCCAGCAGCCTGCAAATCGACAATGAGCAGTTCTTC. It translates to CASSLQIDNEQFF. Combining the CDR3 with reference TRBV5-1 and TRBJ2-1 gives the whole variable domain KAGVTQTPRYLIKTRGQQVTLSCSPISGHRSVSWYQQTPGQGLQFLFEYFSETQRNKGNFPGRFSGRQFSNSRSEMNVSTLELGDSALYLCASSLQIDNEQFFGPGTRLTVL.

This chain connects TRBV20-1 to TRBJ2-7; D call uncertain. The CDR3 is 13 amino acids. CDR1 and CDR2 (germline): DFQATT, SNEGSKA (reference sequence). Deletions cut 0 bases from V and 4 bases from J, with 10 bases between. The CDR3, as DNA: TGCAGTGCTAGAGATTTAGTGGATTACGAGCAGTACTTC. The encoded protein is CSARDLVDYEQYF.

In this sample, this clonotype turned up a few times. The CDR3 spells CASSQPGRGSYEQYF. Here the CDR3 DNA reads TGCGCCAGCAGCCAACCCGGGAGGGGGAGCTACGAGCAGTACTTC. The chain uses TRBV4-1 and TRBJ2-7; 8 positions agree with TRBD2. The CDR3 has 15 amino acids. Germline assignment: CDR1 MGHRA and CDR2 YSYEKL. V was clipped by 2 bases and J by 3 bases; unmatched bases: 6.